Included here is one T cell receptor (beta chain) sequence, with context. The antigen is undetermined. The CDR3 carries no conserved terminal phenylalanine or tryptophan, so it likely arises from a read error. The sample is drawn from a study of molecular identifiers for immune sequencing clone quantification. J was trimmed by 4 bases and V by 4 bases; bases with no gene match: 9. CDR3 length equals 15 residues. Per germline, CDR1 PRHDT and CDR2 FYEKMQ (reference sequence). General observations from the study: Identical TCR molecules sharing a barcode could underestimate highly expanded clone sizes. Clones above 20 RNA copies contained over 97% of effector molecules but under 1% of naive ones.

TCRdb re-called the PCR reads with MiXCR, one entry per CDR3 protein. The sample has 460,000 or so distinct CDR3 sequences, under 30% seen once. The rearrangement joins TRBV13 to TRBJ1-1, with 7 positions matching TRBD1. The sequenced sample was naive CD8+ T cells from blood, with Jurkat cell RNA spiked in. Indicated subset: FACS-sorted CD8+CD4-CCR7+CD45RA+ naive T cells. The clonotype comes from a human donor in good health. Some libraries in this study had Jurkat cell RNA spiked in. As DNA, the CDR3 is TGTGCCAGCAGCTCCACAGGGGCCGCGGGCACTGAAGCTTTCTTA. This gives the protein CASSSTGAAGTEAFL.